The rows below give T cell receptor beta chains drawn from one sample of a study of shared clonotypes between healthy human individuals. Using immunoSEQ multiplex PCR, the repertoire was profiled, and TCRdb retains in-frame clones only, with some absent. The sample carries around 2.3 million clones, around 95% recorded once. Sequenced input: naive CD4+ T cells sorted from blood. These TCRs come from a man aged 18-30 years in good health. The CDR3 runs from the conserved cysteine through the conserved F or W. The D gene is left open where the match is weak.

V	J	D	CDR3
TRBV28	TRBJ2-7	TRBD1	CASSLSRTGGGEQYF
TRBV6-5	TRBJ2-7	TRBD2	CASSRAGGLYEQYF
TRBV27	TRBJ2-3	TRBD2	CASSRRLAPDTQYF
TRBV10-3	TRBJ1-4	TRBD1	CAISQTGGGGNEKLFF
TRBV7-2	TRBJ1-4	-	CASSLSRGEKLFF
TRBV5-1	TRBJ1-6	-	CASSLRDTGSPLHF
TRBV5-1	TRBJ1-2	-	CASSLAQGPSYGYTF
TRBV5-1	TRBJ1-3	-	CASSLGDTPSGNTIYF
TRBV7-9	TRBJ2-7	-	CASSSSTGASPQYF
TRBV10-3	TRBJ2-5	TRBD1	CAISDPRDRGQETQYF
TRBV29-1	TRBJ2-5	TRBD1	CSVGDRVETQYF
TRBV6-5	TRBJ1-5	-	CASSLSGLGNQPQHF
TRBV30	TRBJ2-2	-	CAWSAVNTGELFF
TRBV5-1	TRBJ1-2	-	CASSLQGDGYTF
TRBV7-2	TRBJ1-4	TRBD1	CASSTGGAVGEKLFF
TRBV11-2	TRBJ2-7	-	CASSLRAGEQYF
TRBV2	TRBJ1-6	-	CASEGHLDSYNSPLHF
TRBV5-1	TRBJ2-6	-	CASRYPGVAGANVLTF
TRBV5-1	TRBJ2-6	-	CASSTQDPGANVLTF
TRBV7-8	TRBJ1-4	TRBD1	CASRRQGGGTTNEKLFF
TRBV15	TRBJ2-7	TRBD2	CATSRDYQRGSYEQYF
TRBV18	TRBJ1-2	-	CASSPPSLTSGGYTF
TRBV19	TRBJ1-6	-	CASSIGGAGSPLHF
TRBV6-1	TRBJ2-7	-	CASSNYRVGLYEQYF
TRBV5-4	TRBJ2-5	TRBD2	CASSYRLAGEETQYF
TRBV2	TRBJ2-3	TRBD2	CASRLAGDTQYF
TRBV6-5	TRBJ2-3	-	CASSYEGGATDTQYF
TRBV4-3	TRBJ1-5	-	CASSQEVGQSQHF
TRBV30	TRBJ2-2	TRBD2	CACKAGREGRTGELFF
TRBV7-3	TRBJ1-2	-	CASSSQGTPNYTF
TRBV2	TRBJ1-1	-	CASSEDGVGGAFF
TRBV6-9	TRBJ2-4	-	CASSYSGTKNIQYF
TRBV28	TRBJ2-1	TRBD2	CASSAGSGGADEQFF